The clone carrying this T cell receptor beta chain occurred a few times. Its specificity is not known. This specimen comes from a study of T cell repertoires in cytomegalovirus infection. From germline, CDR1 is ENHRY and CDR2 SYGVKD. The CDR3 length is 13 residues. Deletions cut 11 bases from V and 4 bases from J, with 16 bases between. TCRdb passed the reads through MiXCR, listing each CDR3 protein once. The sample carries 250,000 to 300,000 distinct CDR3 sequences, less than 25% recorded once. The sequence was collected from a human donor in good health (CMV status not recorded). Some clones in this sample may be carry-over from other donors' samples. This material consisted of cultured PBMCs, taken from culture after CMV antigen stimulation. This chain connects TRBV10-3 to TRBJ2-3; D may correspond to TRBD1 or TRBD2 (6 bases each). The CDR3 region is CAASKGGADTQYF. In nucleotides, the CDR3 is TGTGCCGCTTCCAAGGGGGGCGCAGATACGCAGTATTTT.